This T cell receptor (beta chain) is drawn from a study of OX40 agonist ivuxolimab in advanced cancers. Study-level information: The patients' treatment was ivuxolimab, an agonistic anti-OX40 (CD134) antibody.

Generated by immunoSEQ multiplex PCR, the TCRdb table keeps only in-frame clones and is missing some. The data hold more than 45,000 clones, with around 84% observed a single time. The CDR3 covers 14 residues. Looked up from germline, CDR1 is LGHNA and CDR2 is YSLEER. The V end lost 0 bases, the J end lost 5 bases, and 10 bases lay between the germline ends. The chain links TRBV4-3 to TRBJ1-2; D is ambiguous. The receptor comes from an adult with an advanced solid tumor such as melanoma, head and neck, liver or kidney cancer. The sequences come from CD4+ or CD8+ T cells sorted from blood, collected in a trial of the OX40 agonist ivuxolimab. The CDR3 sequence is CASSQELRSYGYTF. The CDR3 DNA sequence: TGCGCCAGCAGCCAAGAGTTAAGATCATATGGCTACACCTTC.